The present T cell receptor (beta chain) was sequenced within a study of blood T cell repertoires in COVID-19. Study details: Whether acute or convalescent, the COVID-19 samples came from the United States, Italy and Spain. PBMCs, B-cell-depleted T cells, or T cells were the source of the cDNA or gDNA that made up the material.

In the original workflow: Reference gene primer amplification yielded estimated nucleated cell counts. The table came from immunoSEQ multiplex PCR; TCRdb's copy has only in-frame clones and leaves some out. V and J calls and clone size are as listed in that table; D and trimming were resolved from the DNA. The sample has fewer than 180,000 clones; 80% to 90% are singletons. The sequence came from a man aged 70 or older with acute or convalescent COVID-19. Sequenced sample: peripheral blood.

The CDR3 sequence: CASSLTGNTGELFF. The CDR3 coding sequence is TGTGCCAGCAGCTTGACAGGGAACACCGGGGAGCTGTTTTTT. The chain is built from TRBV5-6 and TRBJ2-2; D may be TRBD1 (5 bases). Germline V gives CDR1 SGHDT, CDR2 YYEEEE. The CDR3 totals 14 residues. Trimming stripped 1 base from V and 1 base from J, with 5 bases between.